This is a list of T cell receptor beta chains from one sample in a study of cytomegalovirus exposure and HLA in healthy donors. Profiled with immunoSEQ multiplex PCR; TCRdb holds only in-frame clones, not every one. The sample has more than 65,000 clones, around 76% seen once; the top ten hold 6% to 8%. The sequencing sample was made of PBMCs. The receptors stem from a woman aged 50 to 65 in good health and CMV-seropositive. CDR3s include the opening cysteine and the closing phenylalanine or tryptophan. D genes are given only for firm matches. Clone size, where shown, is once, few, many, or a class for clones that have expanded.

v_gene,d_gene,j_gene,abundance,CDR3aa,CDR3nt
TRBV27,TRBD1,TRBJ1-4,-,CASSLFPGGVNEKLFF,TGTGCCAGCAGTTTATTCCCAGGGGGCGTCAATGAAAAACTGTTTTTT
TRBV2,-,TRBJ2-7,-,CATSRRDRTYEQYF,TGTGCCACCTCAAGGAGGGACAGAACCTACGAGCAGTACTTC
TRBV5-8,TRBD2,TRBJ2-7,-,CASSSREGRSYEQYF,TGTGCCAGCAGCTCGCGGGAGGGCCGTAGTTACGAGCAGTACTTC
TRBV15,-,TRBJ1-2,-,CATSRDVEAGGYTF,TGTGCCACCAGCAGAGATGTCGAGGCGGGAGGCTACACCTTC
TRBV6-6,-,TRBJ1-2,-,CASSYSSTPGGGYTF,TGTGCCAGCAGTTACTCGTCTACCCCGGGCGGGGGCTACACCTTC
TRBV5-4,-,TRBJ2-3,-,CASSLGAGIGQDTQYF,TGTGCCAGCAGCTTGGGGGCGGGGATAGGTCAAGATACGCAGTATTTT
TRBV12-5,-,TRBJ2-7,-,CARTWRQFPYEQYF,TGTGCTAGGACTTGGAGACAGTTCCCCTACGAGCAGTACTTC
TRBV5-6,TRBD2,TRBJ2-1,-,CASSPPSGAYNEQFF,TGTGCCAGCAGCCCCCCTAGCGGAGCTTACAATGAGCAGTTCTTC
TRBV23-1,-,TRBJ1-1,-,CASSHHILQKGTEAFF,TGCGCCAGCAGTCACCATATTCTTCAGAAGGGGACTGAAGCTTTCTTT
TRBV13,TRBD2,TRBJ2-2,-,CASRRTSGSTGELFF,TGTGCCAGCAGGAGGACTAGCGGGAGTACCGGGGAGCTGTTTTTT
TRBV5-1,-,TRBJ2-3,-,CASSVTSFSDTQYF,TGCGCCAGCAGCGTCACTAGTTTTTCAGATACGCAGTATTTT
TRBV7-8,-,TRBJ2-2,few,CASRIDSGYTGELFF,TGTGCCAGCAGAATAGATAGCGGTTACACCGGGGAGCTGTTTTTT
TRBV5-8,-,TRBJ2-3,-,CASSLEGRERTDTQYF,TGTGCCAGCAGCTTGGAAGGTCGGGAGCGTACAGATACGCAGTATTTT
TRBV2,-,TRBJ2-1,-,CASSPQAGGYYNEQFF,TGTGCCAGCAGTCCCCAGGCGGGCGGATACTACAATGAGCAGTTCTTC
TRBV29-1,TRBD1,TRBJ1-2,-,CSVSQGAYGYTF,TGCAGCGTTTCACAGGGGGCGTATGGCTACACCTTC
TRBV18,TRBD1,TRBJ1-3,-,CASATGVGNTIYF,TGTGCCAGCGCGACAGGGGTTGGAAACACCATATATTTT
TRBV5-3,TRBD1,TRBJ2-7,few,CARSICRDRGYEQYF,TGTGCCAGAAGCATATGCCGGGACAGGGGCTACGAGCAGTACTTC
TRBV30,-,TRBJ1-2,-,CAWSVTNYGYTF,TGTGCCTGGAGTGTCACTAACTATGGCTACACCTTC
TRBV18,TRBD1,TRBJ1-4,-,CASSTGTGLNEKLFF,TGTGCCAGCTCAACAGGGACAGGGCTTAATGAAAAACTGTTTTTT
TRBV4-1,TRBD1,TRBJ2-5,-,CASSQARSAGQGKQETQYF,TGCGCCAGCAGCCAAGCACGTTCTGCGGGACAGGGGAAACAAGAGACCCAGTACTTC
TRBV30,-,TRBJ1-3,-,CAWSVLLTHSGNTIYF,TGTGCCTGGAGTGTTCTACTAACGCACTCTGGAAACACCATATATTTT
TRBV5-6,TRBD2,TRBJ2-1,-,CASMAGGSGFSNEQFF,TGTGCCAGCATGGCCGGTGGTAGCGGGTTCTCCAATGAGCAGTTCTTC
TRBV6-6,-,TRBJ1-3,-,CASSRFPGSGNTIYF,TGTGCCAGCAGCCGCTTTCCAGGGTCCGGAAACACCATATATTTT
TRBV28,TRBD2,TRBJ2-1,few,CASSFGGGSYNEQFF,TGTGCCAGCAGTTTTGGCGGGGGCTCCTACAATGAGCAGTTCTTC
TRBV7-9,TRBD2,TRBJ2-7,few,CASSLGAGAYEQYF,TGTGCCAGCAGCTTAGGAGCGGGAGCCTACGAGCAGTACTTC
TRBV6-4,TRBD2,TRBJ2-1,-,CASSPSGRHEQFF,TGTGCCAGCAGTCCTAGCGGGAGACATGAGCAGTTCTTC
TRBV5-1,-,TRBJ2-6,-,CASSFSGDGANVLTF,TGCGCCAGCAGCTTCTCAGGGGATGGGGCCAACGTCCTGACTTTC
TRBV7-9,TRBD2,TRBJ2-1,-,CASNEPGLAGESYNEQFF,TGTGCCAGCAACGAACCGGGACTAGCGGGGGAATCCTACAATGAGCAGTTCTTC
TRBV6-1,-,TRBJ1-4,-,CASSEIVTDQEKLFF,TGTGCCAGCAGTGAAATAGTGACAGACCAAGAAAAACTGTTTTTT
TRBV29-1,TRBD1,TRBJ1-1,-,CSVVQGRAFF,TGCAGCGTTGTACAGGGGCGAGCTTTCTTT
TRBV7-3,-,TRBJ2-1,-,CASSLQANNEQFF,TGTGCCAGCAGCTTACAGGCGAACAATGAGCAGTTCTTC